Detailed here is one T cell receptor (beta chain). The antigen is not known. The source of the sample is a study of TIL therapy for anti-PD-1-resistant metastatic lung cancer. The overall study: Tumor harvest preceded PD-1/PD-L1 blockade, followed by nivolumab treatment. Median tumor mutation burden was 1.5 mutations per megabase. Study results and limitations: After infusion, TIL clonotypes partly replaced peripheral T cells and declined over months.

Time point described: pre-treatment sample, taken before nivolumab and TIL therapy. The immunoSEQ assay was v3. This table comes from immunoSEQ multiplex PCR, and its TCRdb copy is limited to in-frame clones, with some not included. Here the sample spans more than 12,000 clones, approximately 85% being singletons. The germline V gene encodes CDR1 SGHDN and CDR2 FVKESK. Unmatched junction bases numbered 7, after V lost 4 bases and J lost 6 bases. This CDR3 is 14 amino acids long. The sequencing used blood, collected at baseline. The TCR originated in a person aged 25-85 years with non-small cell lung cancer. The V call is TRBV14, the J call TRBJ2-3; TRBD1 agrees at 7 bases. CDR3 bases: TGTGCCAGCAGCCCACGGACAGGTTGGGATACGCAGTATTTT. Residues: CASSPRTGWDTQYF.